The clone carrying this T cell receptor (beta chain) showed up just a few times. The antigen remains unidentified. Naive CD4+ T cells were purified with Tregs depleted by CD25. Study-wide points: Larger-cohort validation covered only one TCR beta V-J rearrangement. Tumor Tregs overlapped most with tumor, then blood, naive CD4+ cells.

After constant-region reverse-primer amplification, full-length variable regions underwent semi-nested PCR with Nested Universal Primer A. TCRdb analysed the 5' RACE reads with MiXCR anew, one entry per CDR3 protein. Found here are about 62,000 distinct CDR3 sequences, approximately 29% of them singletons; the top ten hold about 2.3%. The clonotype originates from a female donor with breast cancer. The sample taken for sequencing was tumor-infiltrating naive CD4+ T cells sorted from the breast tumor. This sample's subset: naive CD4+ T cells, CD4+CD45RA+CD25-.

The DNA of the CDR3 is TGTGCCAGCAGCCAAGTTAGTGAGGAGACCCAGTACTTC. This sequence encodes CASSQVSEETQYF. The chain links TRBV4-2 to TRBJ2-5; D unclear. CDR3 length: 13 residues. Trimming took 1 base from V and 5 from J, leaving 8 bases between them. The germline V gene has CDR1 LGHNA and CDR2 YNFKEQ.